Detailed here is one TCR beta chain. The record originates from a study of cytomegalovirus exposure and HLA in healthy donors. PCR primers comprised 60 Vbeta and 13 Jbeta primers. Clones were read by immunoSEQ multiplex PCR, and TCRdb kept only the in-frame ones, dropping some. Of around 100,000 clones listed, 70% to 85% are singletons. V was pared by 5 bases and J by 7 bases, with 9 bases of the junction left unmatched. Looked up from germline, CDR1 is SGHVS and CDR2 is FQNEAQ. The CDR3 totals 15 residues. This rearrangement joins TRBV7-8 to TRBJ2-1; 9 positions agree with TRBD1. Sequencing was carried out using PBMCs. The origin of this receptor is a woman aged 18-30 years in good health and CMV-seronegative. The CDR3 region is CASSRRDRVWNEQFF. In nucleotides, the CDR3 is TGTGCCAGCAGCCGAAGGGACAGGGTGTGGAATGAGCAGTTCTTC.